These 22 T cell receptor beta chains came from one sample sequenced in a study of cytomegalovirus exposure and HLA in healthy donors. Amplification used 60 Vbeta primers and 13 Jbeta primers. Here immunoSEQ multiplex PCR was the method, and the copy in TCRdb shows in-frame clones only, minus some. The table lists about 190,000 clones, about 80% of them singletons. Sequenced sample: PBMCs. These receptors originate from a woman between 45 and 60 years old in good health and CMV-seropositive.

The chain is built from TRBV5-3 and TRBJ2-3, with 11 positions matching TRBD1. TRBV5-3 is given ORF status, its function remaining uncertain. V was pared by 4 bases and J by 2 bases, with 6 bases of the junction left unmatched. The CDR3 covers 16 residues. CDR3: CARSPPGQGDTDTQYF. The CDR3 DNA sequence: TGTGCCAGAAGCCCTCCGGGACAGGGGGACACAGATACGCAGTATTTT.

This chain links TRBV9 with TRBJ1-2; 9 bases are a match to TRBD1. Looked up from germline, CDR1 is SGDLS and CDR2 is YYNGEE. V lost 4 bases and J lost 1; bases outside the gene matches: 8. The CDR3 is 16 residues long. CDR3 sequence: CASSWPGTGLNYGYTF. The CDR3 DNA reads as TGTGCCAGCAGCTGGCCAGGGACAGGGCTTAACTATGGCTACACCTTC.

This clone was seen only once. V usage is TRBV5-4 and J usage is TRBJ2-7; 9 nucleotides match TRBD1. The ends lost 4 bases at V and 2 bases at J; junction bases unmatched: 13. The length of the CDR3 is 17 residues. CDR1 SGHNT and CDR2 YYREEE come from the germline V gene (reference sequence). The CDR3 DNA reads TGTGCCAGCAGCCAAGGGCCCCACAGGGGGCAGGCCTACGAGCAGTACTTC. Its protein product is CASSQGPHRGQAYEQYF.

V is TRBV7-6 and J is TRBJ2-3; 10 bases align to TRBD2. V lost 5 bases and J lost 6; bases outside the gene matches: 11. This CDR3 comprises 16 residues. Germline CDR1 and CDR2: SGHVS and FNYEAQ. CDR3: CASSALAGVSPDTQYF. The CDR3 DNA is TGTGCCAGCAGCGCCCTAGCGGGGGTTTCTCCGGATACGCAGTATTTT.

This clone was seen once. The chain employs TRBV6-6 and TRBJ2-4; the match to TRBD1 covers 10 bases. Germline V lookup: CDR1 MNHNY, CDR2 SVGAGI (reference sequence). The CDR3 is made up of 13 amino acids. The V segment lost 5 bases and the J segment 9 bases; nucleotides outside the gene matches: 4. This CDR3 reads CASSGTGDGIQYF. The CDR3 DNA reads TGTGCCAGCAGTGGGACAGGGGACGGCATTCAGTACTTC.

V is TRBV7-3 and J is TRBJ2-3, with a possible D match to TRBD2 (6 bases). The ends were cut back, 0 bases at V and 1 base at J, with 8 bases in the middle. This CDR3 is built from 15 residues. Germline V CDR1 and CDR2: SGHTA, FQGTGA. Here the CDR3 reads CASSLTGGRTDTQYF. The CDR3 DNA sequence: TGTGCCAGCAGCTTAACCGGGGGACGCACAGATACGCAGTATTTT.

The chain joins TRBV2 to TRBJ1-1, with 7 nucleotides matching TRBD1. CDR1 and CDR2 from the germline V gene are SNHLY and FYNNEI. The V and J ends lost 6 bases and 0 bases, in that order; junction bases with no gene match: 7. This CDR3 spans 15 amino acids. The CDR3 DNA is TGTGCCAGCAGCCAGACAGGGCTTATGAACACTGAAGCTTTCTTT. As protein: CASSQTGLMNTEAFF.

The chain recombines TRBV15 with TRBJ2-1, with TRBD1 identical over 8 bases. Germline values: CDR1 LNHNV, CDR2 YYDKDF (reference sequence). Trimming at V came to 1 base and at J to 7 bases, leaving 6 bases not matched to a gene. The CDR3 is made up of 15 amino acids. This CDR3 reads CATSRAITGGNEQFF. CDR3 nucleotide sequence: TGTGCCACCAGCAGAGCTATAACAGGGGGGAATGAGCAGTTCTTC.

CDR3 nucleotide sequence: TGTGCCAGCAGCTTGGGGTGGGGACAGGGATATTACAATGAGCAGTTCTTC. This translates into CASSLGWGQGYYNEQFF. V usage is TRBV5-5 and J usage is TRBJ2-1; TRBD1 matches 9 bases. This CDR3 is built from 17 residues. J was trimmed by 4 bases and V by 0 bases; bases with no gene match: 8. Germline V gene data show CDR1 as SGHKS and CDR2 as YYEKEE (reference sequence).

Only one count was recorded for this clone. The J gene is TRBJ2-7, the V gene TRBV29-1; TRBD1 matches 10 bases. V was clipped by 6 bases and J by 7 bases; unmatched bases: 6. CDR1 is SQVTM, CDR2 ANQGSEA, per germline. There are 12 residues in the CDR3. The DNA for the CDR3 is TGCAGCGTCGGACAGGGGGTAGGGGAGCAGTACTTC. This gives the protein CSVGQGVGEQYF.

The chain recombines TRBV2 with TRBJ1-2; TRBD1 is a possible D gene (6 bases). The germline V gene has CDR1 SNHLY and CDR2 FYNNEI. V was cut by 5 bases and J by 6 bases, with 16 bases left in between. The CDR3 has 14 residues. The CDR3, as DNA: TGTGCCAGCAGTCCCAGCCCACAGGGAAATGGCTACACCTTC. Translated: CASSPSPQGNGYTF.

The chain joins TRBV28 to TRBJ1-1; maybe TRBD1 (5 bases). V dropped 3 bases and J dropped 10 bases, with 15 bases sitting between them. The CDR3 is 13 amino acids. The germline gives CDR1 MDHEN, CDR2 SYDVKM. The CDR3 region is CASSFLGGVAAFF. The CDR3 nucleotides are TGTGCCAGCAGTTTCCTCGGAGGGGTTGCAGCTTTCTTT.

J is TRBJ1-4 and V is TRBV2; perhaps TRBD1 as D (5 bases). The CDR3 runs 15 residues. Trimming removed 4 bases at V and 7 bases at J, with 16 bases between. The germline gives CDR1 SNHLY, CDR2 FYNNEI. CDR3 region: CASSALGGVGEKLFF. CDR3 DNA: TGTGCCAGCAGTGCTTTAGGAGGGGTGGGTGAAAAACTGTTTTTT.

CDR3 nucleotide sequence: TGCGCCAGCAGCTCCCAAAACACCGGGGAGCTGTTTTTT. It codes for CASSSQNTGELFF. The chain carries TRBV5-1 and TRBJ2-2; D not certain. Trimming took off 3 bases at V and 2 bases at J, with 5 bases between the two ends. The CDR3 loop spans 13 amino acids. Germline-derived CDR1 and CDR2 are SGHRS and YFSETQ. Complete variable domain (other parts from reference TRBV5-1 and TRBJ2-2): KAGVTQTPRYLIKTRGQQVTLSCSPISGHRSVSWYQQTPGQGLQFLFEYFSETQRNKGNFPGRFSGRQFSNSRSEMNVSTLELGDSALYLCASSSQNTGELFFGEGSRLTVL.

CDR3 protein: CASSQSERGPTDTQYF. DNA of the CDR3: TGTGCCAGCAGCCAATCCGAGCGGGGGCCGACAGATACGCAGTATTTT. The chain has TRBV4-2 and TRBJ2-3; 8 positions match TRBD2. The V gene end was trimmed by 2 bases and the J gene end by 3 bases; junction bases not matched to a gene: 7. CDR1 and CDR2 (germline): LGHNA, YNFKEQ. CDR3 length: 16 residues.

Note on this clone: The junction departs from germline at one end; a sequencing error may be responsible. The chain carries TRBV7-7 and TRBJ2-5, with a tentative D call TRBD1 (5 bases). Germline values: CDR1 SSHAT, CDR2 FNYEAQ (reference sequence). The CDR3 spans 13 residues. The CDR3 region has the DNA TGTGCTAGCAGCTTAGGGGCAGAAAAGACCCAGTACTTC. Translating it yields CASSLGAEKTQYF.

This sequence joins TRBV28 and TRBJ2-7; the D gene is possibly TRBD1 (5 bases). The CDR3 covers 13 residues. Per germline, CDR1 MDHEN and CDR2 SYDVKM. Between the trimmed V and J ends, which lost 8 bases and 4 bases, there was a span of 15 bases. The CDR3 DNA sequence: TGTGCCAGCCTCCCCCCTGGGGCATACGAGCAGTACTTC. It codes for CASLPPGAYEQYF. Together with reference TRBV28 and TRBJ2-7, the CDR3 gives the full variable domain: DVKVTQSSRYLVKRTGEKVFLECVQDMDHENMFWYRQDPGLGLRLIYFSYDVKMKEKGDIPEGYSVSREKKERFSLILESASTNQTSMYLCASLPPGAYEQYFGPGTRLTVT.

This clone was counted a few times. The J gene is TRBJ1-1, the V gene TRBV28; D remains ambiguous. Per germline, CDR1 MDHEN and CDR2 SYDVKM. This CDR3 is 12 amino acids long. V lost 8 bases and J lost 3, with 10 bases in between. CDR3 coding DNA: TGTGCCAGCTCTTTCTCGGACACTGAAGCTTTCTTT. It codes for CASSFSDTEAFF.

The rearrangement joins TRBV5-1 to TRBJ1-6; D remains unclear. CDR1 is SGHRS and CDR2 is YFSETQ in the germline V gene. Trimming removed 0 bases at V and 0 bases at J, with 7 bases between. The CDR3 has 16 amino acids. The CDR3 DNA sequence: TGCGCCAGCAGCTTGGGCCCTAGCTCCTATAATTCACCCCTCCACTTT. This codes for CASSLGPSSYNSPLHF.

V and J are TRBV2 and TRBJ2-2, with 9 bases identical to TRBD2. This CDR3 is built from 16 residues. Looked up from germline, CDR1 is SNHLY and CDR2 is FYNNEI. Trimming cost V 6 bases and J 0 bases; bases outside gene matches: 5. The CDR3 coding sequence is TGTGCCAGCAGAATCGAGCGGGGGGCGAACACCGGGGAGCTGTTTTTT. Its protein is CASRIERGANTGELFF.

This sequence joins TRBV6-5 and TRBJ1-5; D is uncertain. Trimming removed 5 bases at V and 1 base at J, with 9 bases between. The V gene's germline CDR1 is MNHEY and CDR2 SVGAGI. The CDR3 is 14 residues long. The CDR3, as DNA: TGTGCCAGCAGTGAGGCGGGAAGCAATCAGCCCCAGCATTTT. Its translation is CASSEAGSNQPQHF.

V is TRBV7-2 and J is TRBJ2-6; tentatively, D is TRBD1 (6 bases). V lost 5 bases to trimming and J lost 7 bases, with 15 bases between them. Germline CDR1 reads SGHTA; CDR2 reads FQGNSA. The CDR3 is made up of 15 amino acids. The CDR3 coding sequence is TGTGCCAGCAGCCCAGATAGCAGGGGCGCCAACGTCCTGACTTTC. Residues: CASSPDSRGANVLTF.